This record looks at one TCR beta chain sequence and its context. The antigen is unknown. The sample originates from a study of blood T cells in healthy people across ages. Study overall: About one barcoded beta molecule per two T cells was captured by template switching. Broader study findings: It was the long-lived donors that had more naive CD4+ cells and higher diversity than aged donors. Age showed a roughly linear inverse relationship with TCR beta diversity per million T cells.

Primed by a sample-barcoded 5' primer and a J-beta primer mix, a second PCR proceeded for 7 to 11 cycles. At least 2.5 million CDR3-containing paired-end reads were obtained per sample. TCRdb passed the 5' RACE reads through MiXCR, listing each CDR3 protein once. In the table there are some 690,000 distinct CDR3 sequences, roughly 20% of which are singletons. Trimming removed 6 bases from V and 4 bases from J, with 15 bases in between. The germline V gene has CDR1 MNHEY and CDR2 SVGAGI. CDR3 size: 14 residues. The J gene is TRBJ1-2, the V gene TRBV6-5; D ambiguous. Sequencing used blood. The sequence came from a man aged 70 or older in good health. The CDR3 here is CASRTPRVGYGYTF. DNA for the CDR3: TGTGCCAGCAGGACCCCCCGGGTCGGCTATGGCTACACCTTC.